This entry lists 12 T cell receptor beta chains sequenced from one sample in a study of early T cells in non-severe SARS-CoV-2 infection. TCRdb reprocessed the 5' RACE reads via MiXCR and lists one record per CDR3 protein. Among some 60,000 distinct CDR3 sequences, roughly 12% were seen once, and the ten largest hold 1.2% to 1.5%. This material consisted of whole blood, taken at baseline. These receptors all stem from an adult who was a healthcare worker with PCR-confirmed SARS-CoV-2 infection or an uninfected control (not recorded which).

This clonotype has at least ten counts. The J gene is TRBJ2-3, the V gene TRBV18; no clear D gene. V lost 2 bases and J 0 bases, leaving 6 bases between the germline ends. The V gene's germline CDR1 is KGHSH and CDR2 LQKENI. The CDR3 extends over 14 amino acids. The CDR3 DNA sequence: TGTGCCAGCTCACCATTAGCTAGCACAGATACGCAGTATTTT. This codes for CASSPLASTDTQYF.

The CDR3 DNA follows: TGTGCCAGCAGCTTAGGGGGAGGACCCTTACGAGGGCAGTACTTC. This gives the protein CASSLGGGPLRGQYF. V usage is TRBV7-9 and J usage is TRBJ2-7, with a tentative D call TRBD2 (6 bases). The germline V gene encodes CDR1 SEHNR and CDR2 FQNEAQ (reference sequence). The CDR3 is 15 amino acids. Trimming left V 1 base short and J 9 bases short, with 19 bases between.

The chain combines TRBV12-5 with TRBJ1-2; a weak D match, TRBD1 (6 bases). The CDR3 has 15 amino acids. Germline assignment: CDR1 LGHNT and CDR2 FRNRAP. V was pared by 5 bases and J by 3 bases, with 16 bases between. CDR3 nucleotides: TGTGCTAGTGGTCCACCCGAGGGACACCACTATGGCTACACCTTC. Encoded protein: CASGPPEGHHYGYTF.

This clonotype has a count of ten or more. This sequence joins TRBV2 and TRBJ2-7, with 7 positions matching TRBD1. The V segment lost 6 bases and the J segment 3 bases; nucleotides outside the gene matches: 2. Germline CDR1 SNHLY, CDR2 FYNNEI. The CDR3 runs 12 residues. The CDR3 loop is CASRRDSYEQYF. The CDR3 DNA is TGTGCCAGCAGACGGGACAGCTACGAGCAGTACTTC.

This clonotype was observed a few times. The chain recombines TRBV5-1 with TRBJ1-6; weak D call: TRBD1 (5 bases). The CDR3 consists of 13 residues. Trimming removed 5 bases at V and 7 bases at J, with 10 bases between. Germline CDR1 reads SGHRS; CDR2 reads YFSETQ. The CDR3 coding sequence is TGCGCCAGCAGATCCGGGACGAATTCACCCCTCCACTTT. This gives the protein CASRSGTNSPLHF.

This clonotype was counted between two and nine times. The junction shows a germline mismatch at one end, possibly a read error. The chain carries TRBV5-6 and TRBJ1-2, with no clear D. Germline V lookup: CDR1 SGHDT, CDR2 YYEEEE. The CDR3 extends over 12 amino acids. The CDR3, as DNA: TGTGTCAGCAGCATTCCGATGGGAGGCTACACCTTC. It yields the protein CVSSIPMGGYTF. Complete variable domain (other parts from reference TRBV5-6 and TRBJ1-2): DAGVTQSPTHLIKTRGQQVTLRCSPKSGHDTVSWYQQALGQGPQFIFQYYEEEERQRGNFPDRFSGHQFPNYSSELNVNALLLGDSALYLCVSSIPMGGYTFGSGTRLTVV.

This clonotype was seen more than once but under ten times. The V call is TRBV2, the J call TRBJ1-1; 7 bases are a match to TRBD1. This CDR3 comprises 13 residues. Germline trimming cut 8 bases from V and 3 bases from J; bases unmatched to any gene: 6. The germline CDR1 and CDR2 sequences are SNHLY and FYNNEI. The CDR3 loop is CASLTGRDTEAFF. In nucleotides, the CDR3 is TGTGCCAGCTTGACAGGGAGGGACACTGAAGCTTTCTTT.

This clonotype has only a few counts. This chain joins TRBV4-3 and TRBJ2-1; no definite D call. This CDR3 is built from 14 residues. V was trimmed by 3 bases and J by 10 bases, leaving 16 bases between them. The V gene's germline CDR1 is LGHNA and CDR2 YSLEER. The CDR3 is CASSHPDTDGEQFF. Written as DNA, the CDR3 is TGCGCCAGCAGCCATCCCGACACGGACGGGGAGCAGTTCTTC.

This clonotype was found a few times. The chain recombines TRBV6-5 with TRBJ2-7; weak D call: TRBD2 (5 bases). Trimming took off 6 bases at V and 2 bases at J, with 11 bases between the two ends. Germline CDR1 reads MNHEY; CDR2 reads SVGAGI. The CDR3 is 13 amino acids. The CDR3 region is CASSATRTYEQYF. CDR3 bases: TGTGCCAGCAGCGCCACTAGAACCTACGAGCAGTACTTC.

This clonotype was seen a few times. The genes are TRBV11-2 and TRBJ2-7; 13 nucleotides match TRBD2. J lost 9 bases, V lost 4 bases, and 6 bases had no gene match. Germline V gene data show CDR1 as SGHAT and CDR2 as FQNNGV. The CDR3 runs 14 residues. This CDR3 reads CASSSLAGGPGQYF. CDR3 DNA: TGTGCCAGCAGCTCACTAGCGGGAGGGCCCGGGCAGTACTTC.

In this sample, this clonotype turned up a few times. The chain carries TRBV30 and TRBJ2-1, with 9 bases aligning to TRBD1. This CDR3 region has 14 residues. Germline V gene data show CDR1 as GTSNPN and CDR2 as SVGIG (reference sequence). V dropped 4 bases and J dropped 3; count of bases not matched to a gene: 4. CDR3 amino acids: CAWNPGQGYNEQFF. DNA for the CDR3: TGTGCCTGGAATCCGGGACAGGGCTACAATGAGCAGTTCTTC.

The J gene is TRBJ2-1, the V gene TRBV12-3 or TRBV12-4, with 9 nucleotides matching TRBD2. V gave up 6 bases and J gave up 8 bases; unmatched junction bases: 11. The CDR3 is made up of 15 amino acids. The DNA for the CDR3 is TGTGCCAGCAGGCCCCCAGGCGGGGGGGGCTATGAGCAGTTCTTC. Encoded protein: CASRPPGGGGYEQFF.